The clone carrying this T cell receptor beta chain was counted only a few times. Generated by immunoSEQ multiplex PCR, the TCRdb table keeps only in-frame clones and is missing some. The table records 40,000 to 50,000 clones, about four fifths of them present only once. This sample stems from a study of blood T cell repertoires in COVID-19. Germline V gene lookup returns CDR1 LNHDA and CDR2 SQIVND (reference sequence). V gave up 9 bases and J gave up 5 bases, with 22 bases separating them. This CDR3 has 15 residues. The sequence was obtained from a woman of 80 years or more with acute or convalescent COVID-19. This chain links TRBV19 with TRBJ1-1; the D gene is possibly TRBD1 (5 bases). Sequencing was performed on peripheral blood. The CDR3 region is CASTQGAGMRTEAFF. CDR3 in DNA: TGTGCCAGCACCCAAGGAGCAGGGATGAGAACTGAAGCTTTCTTT.